A single sample is the source of the 29 T cell receptor beta chains below, sequenced in a study of CD8+ T cells in alopecia areata. Pooled cells of cutaneous lymph node origin were sorted on CD4, CD8alpha, NKG2D, NKG2ACE and other markers. RNA extraction and reverse transcription yielded cDNA as sequencing template. Profiling relied on immunoSEQ multiplex PCR, and the TCRdb table lists in-frame clones only, not all of them. The repertoire consists of over 250,000 clones, none detected only once. What was sequenced was CD4+ T cells sorted from a lymph node. The receptors were gathered from a C3H/HeJ mouse with alopecia areata. The strain's MHC haplotype is H2-k.

This clone was counted a few times. Gene labels here are mouse ones. Other DNA sequences in the same sample also yield this CDR3. The CDR3 DNA, read in part, is TGTGCCAGCAGTGGACAGGGACCCGGG. Translation gives CASSGQGPG. The entire CDR3 protein is CASSGQGPGQLYF. The chain has TRBV13-3 and TRBJ2-2; 7 nucleotides align to TRBD1. The read falls 4 residues short of the CDR3 end, and the missing part is taken from the germline J gene. J gave up 6 bases and V 3 bases, and 2 bases lay outside the gene matches. Germline V gene data show CDR1 as NNHDY and CDR2 as SYVADS. The CDR3 is 13 amino acids.

With respect to this clone: Genes and germline come from the mouse. The read is 4 residues too short to cover the CDR3 end, so that end is filled in from the germline J gene. The J gene is TRBJ2-7, the V gene TRBV13-1; 12 bases are shared with TRBD1. CDR1 and CDR2 (germline): NSHNY, SYGAGN. The CDR3 runs 16 residues. The CDR3 loop reads CASSDAGGQGAYEQYF. The part of the CDR3 DNA that was read is TGTGCCAGCAGTGATGCAGGGGGACAGGGGGCTTAT.

This clone was counted ten times or more. Gene names are mouse gene names. The observed sequence ends 4 residues before the CDR3 terminus, with the missing tail filled in from the germline J gene. The same CDR3 arises from other DNA sequences in this sample as well. This chain connects TRBV1 to TRBJ2-5, with a weak D call TRBD1 (6 bases). Trimming pared 3 bases from V and 0 bases from J, leaving 7 bases between. This CDR3 region has 14 residues. The V gene's germline CDR1 is NSQYPW and CDR2 LRSPGD (reference sequence). The CDR3 here is CTCSAGTNQDTQYF. The CDR3 bases that were read are TGCACCTGCAGTGCCGGGACAAACCAAGAC.

Remarks on this clone: Gene names and germline match the mouse. The DNA ends 4 residues before the CDR3 does, and the rest of the CDR3 is filled in from the germline J gene. The genes are TRBV19 and TRBJ2-1, with 8 bases matching TRBD1. The CDR3 loop spans 14 amino acids. Trimming removed 1 base from V and 5 bases from J; junction bases left unmatched: 2. The germline V gene encodes CDR1 FNHDT and CDR2 SITEND (reference sequence). This chain's CDR3 is CASSITDRDAEQFF. The CDR3 DNA, read in part, is TGTGCCAGCAGTATAACGGACAGGGATGCT.

As regards this clone: The genes are named according to mouse. With the read ending 4 residues before the CDR3 end, the germline J gene is used to fill in that end. The chain uses TRBV13-1 and TRBJ2-1; D may be TRBD1 (6 bases). In germline, CDR1 is NSHNY, CDR2 SYGAGN. Trimming removed 0 bases at V and 3 bases at J, with 7 bases between. The CDR3 consists of 14 residues. The sequenced part of the CDR3 DNA is TGTGCCAGCAGTGATGGACAGGTCTATGCT. Translating gives CASSDGQVYA. Given in full, the CDR3 is CASSDGQVYAEQFF.

As to this clone: Genes here carry mouse names. The read terminates 3 residues before the CDR3 end, so the remaining end is supplied by the germline J gene. The chain combines TRBV13-1 with TRBJ1-6; the match to TRBD1 covers 11 bases. TRBJ1-6 is identified as an open reading frame with a role that is uncertain. Germline loops: CDR1 NSHNY, CDR2 SYGAGN. V shed 5 bases, J shed 6 bases, and the junction held 7 bases outside the gene matches. The CDR3 contains 16 residues. The sequenced part of the CDR3 DNA is TGTGCCAGCAGCGCCTCCGGGACAGGGGGTAATTCGCCC. It specifies CASSASGTGGNSP. The full-length CDR3 reads as CASSASGTGGNSPLYF.

Concerning this clone: Mouse gene names apply. The read is 3 residues too short to cover the CDR3 end, so that end is filled in from the germline J gene. V gene TRBV5 combines with J gene TRBJ1-6; D is undetermined. TRBJ1-6 is marked as an open reading frame, function uncertain. The CDR3 has 13 residues. The V gene's germline CDR1 is LGHNA and CDR2 YNLKQL (reference sequence). V lost 0 bases, J lost 8 bases, and 5 bases lay in between. The CDR3 bases that were read are TGTGCCAGCAGCCAAGATGGGGATTCGCCC. Its protein is CASSQDGDSP. The CDR3 in its entirety is CASSQDGDSPLYF.

Note on this clone: Gene names follow the mouse nomenclature. The read falls 4 residues short of the CDR3 end, and the missing part is taken from the germline J gene. This sample includes further DNA sequences coding for the same CDR3. The V and J genes are TRBV31 and TRBJ1-2, with D maybe TRBD1 (6 bases). The germline V gene has CDR1 GKSSPN and CDR2 SITVG. CDR3 length: 13 amino acids. V lost 3 bases and J lost 0, with 8 bases in between. The CDR3 protein is CAWSRGANSDYTF. The DNA read from the CDR3 is TGTGCCTGGAGCAGGGGAGCAAACTCC.

As for this clone: Mouse gene names and germline throughout. The read terminates 4 residues before the CDR3 end, so the remaining end is supplied by the germline J gene. The sample has other DNA sequences that encode this CDR3 too. This chain uses TRBV13-1 with TRBJ2-5; 8 nucleotides align to TRBD1. The CDR3 is 13 amino acids. Per germline, CDR1 NSHNY and CDR2 SYGAGN. CDR3 region: CASSDRQGDTQYF. Incomplete CDR3 DNA: TGTGCCAGCAGTGACCGACAGGGGGAC.

This clone was counted between two and nine times. The listed genes are named as in mouse. The read halts 4 residues ahead of the CDR3 end, with the missing end drawn from the germline J gene. The genes are TRBV13-3 and TRBJ2-7, with TRBD1 as a possible D gene (6 bases). Germline CDR1 NNHDY, CDR2 SYVADS. V was trimmed by 7 bases and J by 0 bases, leaving 14 bases between them. This CDR3 comprises 14 residues. The part of the CDR3 DNA that was read is TGTGCCAGCCGAGGGGGACAAAGCTCCTAT. It yields the protein CASRGGQSSY. The CDR3 as a whole reads CASRGGQSSYEQYF.

This clone was observed a handful of times. Here the gene names and germline are mouse. The CDR3 end lies 4 residues beyond the end of the read and is filled in from the germline J gene. Additional DNA sequences in this sample encode the identical CDR3. This chain uses TRBV31 with TRBJ1-2, with no clear D. CDR1 GKSSPN and CDR2 SITVG come from the germline V gene. The CDR3 is made up of 12 amino acids. The ends were cut back, 1 base at V and 0 bases at J, with 3 bases in the middle. The sequenced CDR3 bases are TGTGCCTGGAGTCCAACAAACTCC. This encodes CAWSPTNS. The whole CDR3 protein is CAWSPTNSDYTF.

Concerning this clone itself: Gene names follow the mouse nomenclature. The read comes to an end 4 residues before the CDR3 does, leaving the germline J gene to fill in the end. This chain uses TRBV13-1 with TRBJ2-7; 9 bases agree with TRBD1. Losses at the gene ends were 0 bases for V and 3 bases for J; bases not matched to a gene: 4. Germline V gene sequence: CDR1 NSHNY, CDR2 SYGAGN. The CDR3 sequence is 15 residues long. The CDR3 is CASSDANRGHYEQYF. The CDR3 bases that were read are TGTGCCAGCAGTGATGCAAACAGGGGGCACTAT.

This clone was recorded a few times. The genes are named according to mouse. The read comes to an end 4 residues before the CDR3 does, leaving the germline J gene to fill in the end. The V and J genes are TRBV19 and TRBJ2-3; D remains ambiguous. The CDR3 runs 14 residues. Germline loops: CDR1 FNHDT, CDR2 SITEND (reference sequence). Deletions cut 2 bases from V and 0 bases from J, with 7 bases between. CDR3 DNA (partial): TGTGCCAGCAGTATTCTGGAGAGTGCAGAA. Translated: CASSILESAE. The entire CDR3 protein reads CASSILESAETLYF.

The sample holds a few counts of this clone. Gene names and germline match the mouse. Sequencing ends 4 residues short of the CDR3 end; the germline J gene provides the rest. This chain links TRBV19 with TRBJ2-2, with 8 bases that match TRBD2. V lost 7 bases to trimming and J lost 4 bases; unmatched junction nucleotides: 9. CDR1 and CDR2 (germline): FNHDT, SITEND (reference sequence). The CDR3 spans 15 residues. The sequenced part of the CDR3 DNA is TGTGCCAGCCGGTCCGGGACTGGCAGCACCGGG. As protein: CASRSGTGSTG. In full, the CDR3 reads CASRSGTGSTGQLYF. Based on the CDR3 plus reference TRBV19 and TRBJ2-2, the full variable domain is GGIITQTPKFLIGQEGQKLTLKCQQNFNHDTMYWYRQDSGKGLRLIYYSITENDLQKGDLSEGYDASREKKSSFSLTVTSAQKNEMAVFLCASRSGTGSTGQLYFGEGSKLTVL.

This clone has only a few counts. Gene names denote mouse genes. Coverage ceases 4 residues before the CDR3 finishes, and the germline J gene fills in the end. The chain recombines TRBV13-3 with TRBJ2-3; TRBD2 matches at 8 bases. V lost 2 bases and J lost 0; bases outside the gene matches: 14. This CDR3 has 19 amino acids. Germline-derived CDR1 and CDR2 are NNHDY and SYVADS. CDR3: CASSEPGGPLAPSAETLYF. The covered CDR3 bases are TGTGCCAGCAGTGAGCCTGGGGGGCCGTTGGCCCCGAGTGCAGAA.

This clone has a handful of counts. Genes here carry mouse names. The read ends 4 residues early relative to the CDR3; the germline J gene fills the gap. The chain combines TRBV17 with TRBJ2-5; perhaps TRBD2 as D (6 bases). CDR1 MNHDT and CDR2 YYDKIL come from the germline V gene. The germline V and J ends were trimmed by 0 bases and 1 base, with 11 bases remaining between them. This CDR3 region has 16 residues. The CDR3 spells CASSRDRGDDQDTQYF. CDR3 DNA (partial): TGTGCTAGCAGTAGAGATCGGGGGGATGACCAAGAC.

On this clone: Gene names and germline refer to mouse. Read coverage stops 3 residues before the CDR3 terminus; the germline J gene supplies the remainder. The chain couples TRBV13-3 to TRBJ1-6; D call uncertain. TRBJ1-6 is labeled an ORF, and its function is uncertain. The CDR3 is 15 amino acids. Germline assignment: CDR1 NNHDY and CDR2 SYVADS. The V end was cut by 3 bases, the J end by 0 bases, with 7 bases between. The part of the CDR3 DNA that was read is TGTGCCAGCAGTGCAGGCAATTCCTATAATTCGCCC. It codes for CASSAGNSYNSP. The complete CDR3 protein is CASSAGNSYNSPLYF.

A few counts support this clone. The genes and germline here are from mouse. The read halts 4 residues ahead of the CDR3 end, with the missing end drawn from the germline J gene. This chain uses TRBV5 with TRBJ1-1; weak D call: TRBD1 (5 bases). The CDR3 loop spans 14 amino acids. V was cut by 4 bases and J by 0 bases, with 9 bases left in between. The germline gives CDR1 LGHNA, CDR2 YNLKQL (reference sequence). The CDR3 bases that were read are TGTGCCAGCAGCCTCGACAGTGCAAACACA. Protein sequence: CASSLDSANT. The CDR3 in full is CASSLDSANTEVFF.

As to this clone: Germline and genes here are mouse. The CDR3 goes on 4 residues after the read ends, and that part is filled in from the germline J gene. Other DNA variants within this sample encode the same CDR3. The rearrangement links TRBV13-1 to TRBJ2-3; TRBD2 agrees at 9 bases. V shed 0 bases, J shed 0 bases, and the junction held 5 bases outside the gene matches. This CDR3 has 17 residues. Germline CDR1 and CDR2: NSHNY and SYGAGN. The CDR3 here is CASSDARWGGSAETLYF. The sequenced part of the CDR3 DNA is TGTGCCAGCAGTGATGCACGCTGGGGGGGTAGTGCAGAA.

This clone showed up just a few times. Mouse gene names and germline throughout. The DNA ends 4 residues before the CDR3 does, and the rest of the CDR3 is filled in from the germline J gene. This specimen includes other DNA sequences encoding the same CDR3. J is TRBJ1-2 and V is TRBV13-2, with TRBD1 matching 9 bases. The CDR3 consists of 15 residues. The J segment lost 3 bases and the V segment lost 2 bases, leaving 5 bases of the junction unmatched. The germline V gene has CDR1 NNHNN and CDR2 SYGAGS (reference sequence). The CDR3 protein is CASGDGTGRDSDYTF. The part of the CDR3 DNA that was read is TGTGCCAGCGGTGACGGGACAGGGCGGGACTCC.

About this clone: The genes are named according to mouse. The observed sequence ends 4 residues before the CDR3 terminus, with the missing tail filled in from the germline J gene. The chain joins TRBV5 to TRBJ2-7; TRBD2 agrees at 7 bases. CDR3 size: 13 residues. The germline gives CDR1 LGHNA, CDR2 YNLKQL (reference sequence). The CDR3 reads CASSPAGGNEQYF. The DNA read from the CDR3 is TGTGCCAGCAGCCCCGCGGGGGGGAAT.

As for this clone: Mouse gene names apply. The read terminates 4 residues ahead of where the CDR3 ends, so the germline J gene completes it. The chain couples TRBV19 to TRBJ2-7, with a possible D match to TRBD2 (5 bases). The length of the CDR3 is 14 residues. The V gene's germline CDR1 is FNHDT and CDR2 SITEND (reference sequence). CDR3 region: CASSITVWTYEQYF. The sequenced CDR3 bases are TGTGCCAGCAGTATAACAGTCTGGACTTAT. The full variable domain, its missing parts supplied by reference TRBV19 and TRBJ2-7, is GGIITQTPKFLIGQEGQKLTLKCQQNFNHDTMYWYRQDSGKGLRLIYYSITENDLQKGDLSEGYDASREKKSSFSLTVTSAQKNEMAVFLCASSITVWTYEQYFGPGTRLTVL.

Comment on this clone: Germline and genes: mouse. The CDR3 is cut off 4 residues early in the read; its end comes from the germline J gene. The chain combines TRBV13-1 with TRBJ1-2, with 10 positions matching TRBD1. V trimming: 2 bases; J trimming: 4 bases; junction bases outside the gene matches: 5. Germline loops: CDR1 NSHNY, CDR2 SYGAGN. This CDR3 comprises 15 residues. CDR3 sequence: CASSETGGPGSDYTF. Partial CDR3 DNA: TGTGCCAGCAGTGAGACAGGGGGCCCGGGCTCC.

This clone was seen a handful of times. Gene names refer to mouse genes. The CDR3 bases that were read are TGTGCCAGCGGTGGCTTCCGGGACAGGGGGAACACCGGG. It is translated as CASGGFRDRGNTG. The complete CDR3 sequence is CASGGFRDRGNTGQLYF. The rearrangement joins TRBV13-2 to TRBJ2-2; 11 bases line up with TRBD1. Coverage ceases 4 residues before the CDR3 finishes, and the germline J gene fills in the end. The length of the CDR3 is 17 residues. From germline, CDR1 is NNHNN and CDR2 SYGAGS (reference sequence). The V gene end was trimmed by 3 bases and the J gene end by 2 bases; junction bases not matched to a gene: 6.

In regard to this clone: Here the gene names and germline are mouse. Coverage ceases 4 residues before the CDR3 finishes, and the germline J gene fills in the end. The genes are TRBV31 and TRBJ2-3, with a tentative D call TRBD2 (5 bases). The germline gives CDR1 GKSSPN, CDR2 SITVG. V was cut by 1 base and J by 0 bases, with 11 bases left in between. This CDR3 contains 15 residues. This CDR3 is CAWSRTSSSAETLYF. CDR3 DNA, as far as it was read: TGTGCCTGGAGTCGGACTTCATCTAGTGCAGAA.

Worth noting for this clone: Gene names and germline refer to mouse. From the germline J gene comes the end of the CDR3, since the read stops 4 residues before it. V usage is TRBV13-1 and J usage is TRBJ2-1, with 9 bases lining up with TRBD2. This CDR3 comprises 13 residues. Germline-derived CDR1 and CDR2 are NSHNY and SYGAGN. With 7 bases clipped from V and 6 bases from J, the junction kept 5 bases outside the gene matches. The CDR3 bases that were read are TGTGCCAGCGGCTGGGGGGGTTTTGCT. Encoded protein: CASGWGGFA. The whole CDR3 protein reads CASGWGGFAEQFF.

This clone has only a few counts. Gene names are the mouse ones. The sequenced fragment ends 4 residues before the CDR3 boundary, so the rest is inferred from the germline J gene. V is TRBV5 and J is TRBJ2-3; TRBD2 aligns across 8 bases. The germline gives CDR1 LGHNA, CDR2 YNLKQL (reference sequence). The CDR3 is 18 residues long. Germline trimming cut 0 bases from V and 2 bases from J; bases unmatched to any gene: 10. This CDR3 reads CASSQDAGWGEVAETLYF. CDR3 DNA, as far as it was read: TGTGCCAGCAGCCAAGATGCAGGCTGGGGGGAAGTTGCAGAA.

A few counts support this clone. Gene names and germline refer to mouse. Read data end 4 residues before the CDR3 end; the end is taken from the germline J gene. J is TRBJ2-3 and V is TRBV14; D is possibly TRBD1 (6 bases). The germline CDR1 and CDR2 sequences are SGHDT and FRDEAV. The CDR3 consists of 13 residues. V lost 5 bases and J lost 3, with 10 bases in between. The CDR3 bases that were read are TGTGCCAGCAGCCCCGGGACAGCAGAA. It codes for CASSPGTAE. The entire CDR3 protein reads CASSPGTAETLYF.

This clone was seen only a few times. Gene names are the mouse ones. CDR3 DNA, as far as it was read: TGCACCTGCAGTGCAGCCCGGGGGGCCAACACCGGG. Its protein product is CTCSAARGANTG. The CDR3 in its entirety is CTCSAARGANTGQLYF. The chain joins TRBV1 to TRBJ2-2; a weak D match, TRBD2 (7 bases). The CDR3 end falls 4 residues outside the read, so it is completed with the germline J gene. Germline V gene sequence: CDR1 NSQYPW, CDR2 LRSPGD (reference sequence). V was cut by 1 base and J by 2 bases, with 11 bases left in between. The length of the CDR3 is 16 residues. The full variable domain, with the rest looked up from reference TRBV1 and TRBJ2-2, is VTLLEQNPRWRLVPRGQAVNLRCILKNSQYPWMSWYQQDLQKQLQWLFTLRSPGDKEVKSLPGADYLATRVTDTELRLQVANMSQGRTLYCTCSAARGANTGQLYFGEGSKLTVL.